The 18 T cell receptor beta chains below all came from one sample that was sequenced in a study of cytotoxic CD8 clonotypes in ibrutinib-treated CLL. The data were produced by immunoSEQ multiplex PCR, yet TCRdb's version contains in-frame clones alone and is incomplete. The profile shows 150,000 to 250,000 clones, around three quarters of them singletons. Sequenced material: PBMCs, taken after 24 months of ibrutinib treatment. The receptors were sampled from a human donor with chronic lymphocytic leukemia.

The J gene is TRBJ2-1, the V gene TRBV5-1; 9 bases fit TRBD1. Germline V gene sequence: CDR1 SGHRS, CDR2 YFSETQ. J gave up 6 bases and V 0 bases, and 10 bases lay outside the gene matches. The length of the CDR3 is 17 residues. CDR3 coding DNA: TGCGCCAGCAGCTTGGAAGCCCTAGGGACAGGGACCAATGAGCAGTTCTTC. Translation: CASSLEALGTGTNEQFF.

This chain joins TRBV5-1 and TRBJ2-1; 8 bases are a match to TRBD2. Germline V gene data show CDR1 as SGHRS and CDR2 as YFSETQ. The V and J ends lost 4 bases and 2 bases, in that order; junction bases with no gene match: 5. CDR3 length: 15 residues. CDR3 loop: CASSAGLATYNEQFF. In DNA, the CDR3 is TGCGCCAGCAGCGCAGGACTAGCCACCTACAATGAGCAGTTCTTC. Complete variable domain (other parts from reference TRBV5-1 and TRBJ2-1): KAGVTQTPRYLIKTRGQQVTLSCSPISGHRSVSWYQQTPGQGLQFLFEYFSETQRNKGNFPGRFSGRQFSNSRSEMNVSTLELGDSALYLCASSAGLATYNEQFFGPGTRLTVL.

This sequence joins TRBV7-9 and TRBJ1-2; no firm D call. Looked up from germline, CDR1 is SEHNR and CDR2 is FQNEAQ (reference sequence). The CDR3 spans 12 residues. Trimming took off 2 bases at V and 8 bases at J, with 9 bases between the two ends. The chain's CDR3 is CASSLRTEGYTF. CDR3 bases: TGTGCCAGCAGCTTACGGACGGAGGGCTACACCTTC.

The chain combines TRBV18 with TRBJ2-1, with D hard to call. Trimming shortened V by 4 bases and J by 7 bases, and 14 bases separated the two germline ends. Germline V CDR1 and CDR2: KGHSH, LQKENI. There are 14 residues in the CDR3. CDR3 coding DNA: TGTGCCAGCTCACTAACGACCTCGGAAAATGAGCAGTTCTTC. Residues: CASSLTTSENEQFF.

The J gene is TRBJ1-1, the V gene TRBV7-3, with D hard to call. The CDR3 runs 13 residues. The ends were cut back, 2 bases at V and 7 bases at J, with 11 bases in the middle. The germline V gene has CDR1 SGHTA and CDR2 FQGTGA. CDR3 protein: CASSLGQQDEAFF. The CDR3, as DNA: TGTGCCAGCAGCTTAGGGCAGCAAGATGAAGCTTTCTTT.

The gene calls are TRBV30 and TRBJ2-2, with a tentative D call TRBD2 (5 bases). The CDR3 covers 13 residues. Germline V gene lookup returns CDR1 GTSNPN and CDR2 SVGIG (reference sequence). Trimming took off 0 bases at V and 7 bases at J, with 9 bases between the two ends. The CDR3 sequence is CAWSVIRGGELFF. The CDR3 region has the DNA TGTGCCTGGAGTGTGATCCGGGGCGGGGAGCTGTTTTTT.

The rearrangement joins TRBV7-8 to TRBJ1-2, with D possibly TRBD1 on 5 matching bases. The germline V gene encodes CDR1 SGHVS and CDR2 FQNEAQ. The CDR3 contains 17 residues. Trimming took 5 bases from V and 2 from J, leaving 21 bases between them. Here the CDR3 reads CASSGDYRDGGNYGYTF. CDR3 DNA sequence: TGTGCCAGCAGCGGAGACTACCGGGACGGAGGAAACTATGGCTACACCTTC.

The chain carries TRBV30 and TRBJ2-2; D gene unclear. Germline-derived CDR1 and CDR2 are GTSNPN and SVGIG (reference sequence). CDR3 length: 14 amino acids. V was pared by 1 base and J by 0 bases, with 6 bases between. The CDR3 bases are TGTGCCTGGAGTGAAACGGCGAACACCGGGGAGCTGTTTTTT. Residues: CAWSETANTGELFF.

This clone has only a few counts. The chain uses TRBV7-9 and TRBJ1-4; a possible D gene is TRBD1 (6 bases). V was pared by 3 bases and J by 11 bases, with 13 bases between. The CDR3 runs 13 residues. CDR1 and CDR2 from the germline V gene are SEHNR and FQNEAQ (reference sequence). This chain's CDR3 is CASSFAGDKKLFF. DNA for the CDR3: TGTGCCAGCAGCTTTGCAGGGGACAAGAAACTGTTTTTT.

V gene TRBV5-1 combines with J gene TRBJ2-2, with 9 bases matching TRBD2. After removal of 1 base from V and 2 bases from J, the junction contained 3 bases not matched to a gene. Per germline, CDR1 SGHRS and CDR2 YFSETQ. This CDR3 is built from 16 residues. The CDR3 is CASSLSLAGNTGELFF. The CDR3 DNA sequence: TGCGCCAGCAGCTTGAGCCTAGCGGGAAACACCGGGGAGCTGTTTTTT.

This chain uses TRBV6-6 with TRBJ2-1; no clear D gene. CDR1 and CDR2 (germline): MNHNY, SVGAGI (reference sequence). Trimming removed 2 bases at V and 15 bases at J, with 17 bases between. The CDR3 length is 13 residues. The CDR3 DNA sequence: TGTGCCAGCAGTTACGGGTCCGATGCGAAAATGTTCTTC. Its protein is CASSYGSDAKMFF.

This clone appeared a few times. V and J are TRBV7-2 and TRBJ2-3; D may be TRBD1 or TRBD2 (5 bases each). This CDR3 comprises 12 residues. V gave up 7 bases and J gave up 6 bases, with 11 bases separating them. Looked up from germline, CDR1 is SGHTA and CDR2 is FQGNSA. DNA of the CDR3: TGTGCCAGCACAAACTGGGGGGATACGCAGTATTTT. Translation gives CASTNWGDTQYF.

This clone was recorded a few times. The genes are TRBV18 and TRBJ2-7; maybe TRBD1 (5 bases). V dropped 2 bases and J dropped 7 bases, with 15 bases sitting between them. Per germline, CDR1 KGHSH and CDR2 LQKENI. The CDR3 contains 14 residues. The CDR3 region has the DNA TGTGCCAGCTCACCAGGGCTGGGGCCGAAAGAGCAGTACTTC. The encoded protein is CASSPGLGPKEQYF.

The CDR3 loop reads CASSLEHGRVNGYTF. The CDR3 region has the DNA TGTGCCAGCAGTTTGGAACATGGGAGGGTTAATGGCTACACCTTC. V is TRBV7-6 and J is TRBJ1-2; D gene uncertain. Germline-derived CDR1 and CDR2 are SGHVS and FNYEAQ. This CDR3 has 15 amino acids. V was cut by 6 bases and J by 6 bases, with 20 bases left in between.

The chain combines TRBV7-2 with TRBJ1-1; the match to TRBD1 covers 8 bases. The CDR3 extends over 14 amino acids. V shed 5 bases and J 6 bases; nucleotides not matched to a gene: 8. Germline V gene sequence: CDR1 SGHTA, CDR2 FQGNSA. CDR3: CASSVRTGSPEAFF. Here the CDR3 DNA reads TGTGCCAGCAGCGTAAGGACAGGGTCCCCTGAAGCTTTCTTT.

This chain connects TRBV7-8 to TRBJ2-3; 11 bases are shared with TRBD2. From germline, CDR1 is SGHVS and CDR2 FQNEAQ. V was clipped by 5 bases and J by 6 bases; unmatched bases: 7. The CDR3 runs 15 residues. The DNA for the CDR3 is TGTGCCAGCAGCAAGATAGCGGGAGGGCCTGATACGCAGTATTTT. Translation: CASSKIAGGPDTQYF.

The chain recombines TRBV11-3 with TRBJ2-7, with 12 bases matching TRBD2. The V segment lost 10 bases and the J segment 4 bases; nucleotides outside the gene matches: 26. The germline V gene encodes CDR1 SGHNT and CDR2 YENEEA. CDR3 size: 20 residues. The CDR3 DNA sequence: TGTGCCACCGATTCGACCAGGGGGGGGAGACTAGCGGGAGACCCTTACGAGCAGTACTTC. Protein sequence: CATDSTRGGRLAGDPYEQYF. Full variable domain (outside the CDR3, taken from reference TRBV11-3 and TRBJ2-7): EAGVVQSPRYKIIEKKQPVAFWCNPISGHNTLYWYLQNLGQGPELLIRYENEEAVDDSQLPKDRFSAERLKGVDSTLKIQPAELGDSAVYLCATDSTRGGRLAGDPYEQYFGPGTRLTVT.

V is TRBV2 and J is TRBJ2-1; unclear D gene. CDR3 length: 12 residues. V shed 6 bases and J shed 5 bases, with 8 bases lying between them. The germline V gene encodes CDR1 SNHLY and CDR2 FYNNEI. Here the CDR3 reads CASRKDDNEQFF. The CDR3 region has the DNA TGTGCCAGCAGGAAGGACGACAATGAGCAGTTCTTC. The entire variable domain, with the rest obtained from reference TRBV2 and TRBJ2-1, is as follows: EPEVTQTPSHQVTQMGQEVILRCVPISNHLYFYWYRQILGQKVEFLVSFYNNEISEKSEIFDDQFSVERPDGSNFTLKIRSTKLEDSAMYFCASRKDDNEQFFGPGTRLTVL.